This is a list of T cell receptor beta chains from one sample in a study of shared clonotypes between healthy human individuals. Here immunoSEQ multiplex PCR was the method, and the copy in TCRdb shows in-frame clones only, minus some. The table shows millions of clones, with about 94% occurring only once. Sequenced sample: naive CD8+ T cells sorted from blood. The source is a man aged 18 to 30 in good health. The CDR3 runs from the conserved cysteine through the conserved F or W. A D gene is named only where the DNA matches it firmly. A clone size is listed for some rows: how often the clone was seen (once, few, many), or a class if it is expanded.

clone size,D gene,V gene,J gene,CDR3 protein,CDR3 DNA
once,TRBD2,TRBV7-2,TRBJ2-1,CASSLEASGGADEQFF,TGTGCCAGCAGCTTAGAGGCTAGCGGGGGGGCGGATGAGCAGTTCTTC
.,TRBD2,TRBV7-9,TRBJ2-7,CASSLVGLAAYEQYF,TGTGCCAGCAGCTTAGTCGGACTAGCGGCGTACGAGCAGTACTTC
few,TRBD2,TRBV5-1,TRBJ2-5,CASSLGLAGETQYF,TGCGCCAGCAGCTTGGGACTAGCGGGGGAGACCCAGTACTTC
.,TRBD1,TRBV7-9,TRBJ2-4,CASSPGTGRNIQYF,TGTGCCAGCAGTCCCGGGACAGGAAGGAACATTCAGTACTTC
.,.,TRBV6-1,TRBJ2-7,CASSETDSGSYEQYF,TGTGCCAGCAGTGAAACTGACTCAGGGTCCTACGAGCAGTACTTC
.,TRBD2,TRBV4-1,TRBJ2-5,CASSQDIALAGGKETQYF,TGCGCTAGCAGCCAAGATATCGCGTTGGCGGGGGGTAAAGAGACCCAGTACTTC
.,.,TRBV9,TRBJ1-1,CASSGLGTTEAFF,TGTGCCAGCAGCGGATTGGGGACCACTGAAGCTTTCTTT
.,TRBD2,TRBV11-2,TRBJ2-7,CASSLDLAGAGVYEQYF,TGTGCCAGCAGCTTAGACCTAGCGGGAGCAGGGGTTTACGAGCAGTACTTC
once,TRBD2,TRBV5-1,TRBJ2-7,CASSFSGGAEGDEQYF,TGCGCCAGCAGCTTTAGCGGGGGGGCCGAGGGAGACGAGCAGTACTTC
.,.,TRBV5-8,TRBJ2-7,CASSLGGQVYEQYF,TGTGCCAGCAGCTTGGGGGGGCAGGTCTACGAGCAGTACTTC
once,.,TRBV28,TRBJ2-7,CASSLTGDSYEQYF,TGTGCCAGCAGTTTAACAGGTGATTCCTACGAGCAGTACTTC
.,.,TRBV4-1,TRBJ2-3,CASSQGDLGQGRADTQYF,TGCGCCAGCAGCCAAGGAGACCTCGGGCAGGGACGTGCAGATACGCAGTATTTT
.,.,TRBV7-9,TRBJ2-7,CASSLVSGVYEQYF,TGTGCCAGCAGCTTAGTGTCCGGGGTGTACGAGCAGTACTTC
.,.,TRBV7-9,TRBJ2-7,CASSLTVTPYEQYF,TGTGCCAGCAGCTTAACCGTGACACCCTACGAGCAGTACTTC
.,.,TRBV7-8,TRBJ1-6,CASSLADTPLHF,TGTGCCAGCAGCTTAGCGGATACACCCCTCCACTTT
.,.,TRBV9,TRBJ1-6,CASSVGPGSPLHF,TGTGCCAGCAGCGTAGGCCCGGGTTCACCCCTCCACTTT
.,.,TRBV11-2,TRBJ2-7,CASSLGTATYEQYF,TGTGCCAGCAGCTTGGGGACGGCTACCTACGAGCAGTACTTC
.,.,TRBV6-5,TRBJ2-7,CASSVRGVYEQYF,TGTGCCAGCAGCGTTAGGGGGGTTTACGAGCAGTACTTC
.,TRBD1,TRBV11-2,TRBJ1-1,CASSLGAGGEFTEAFF,TGTGCCAGCAGCTTAGGCGCAGGGGGCGAGTTCACTGAAGCTTTCTTT
.,TRBD1,TRBV19,TRBJ1-2,CASSPGTGDFSYTF,TGTGCCAGTTCACCCGGGACAGGGGATTTCAGCTACACCTTC
.,TRBD2,TRBV6-1,TRBJ2-4,CASSAIAGGEDIQYF,TGTGCCAGCAGTGCCATAGCGGGAGGAGAGGACATTCAGTACTTC
.,.,TRBV5-6,TRBJ1-2,CASSLEMAGSVYGYTF,TGTGCCAGCAGCTTGGAAATGGCAGGGTCTGTTTATGGCTACACCTTC
once,.,TRBV27,TRBJ2-7,CASSVNPGTYEQYF,TGTGCCAGCAGTGTTAATCCTGGGACCTACGAGCAGTACTTC
.,TRBD1,TRBV4-1,TRBJ2-3,CASSGPGQSTDTQYF,TGCGCCAGCAGCGGACCGGGACAGAGCACAGATACGCAGTATTTT
few,.,TRBV6-1,TRBJ2-2,CASSELRGDTGELFF,TGTGCCAGCAGTGAACTCAGGGGCGACACCGGGGAGCTGTTTTTT
.,TRBD2,TRBV7-9,TRBJ2-3,CASSPRTSVDTDTQYF,TGTGCCAGCAGCCCCAGGACTAGCGTGGACACAGATACGCAGTATTTT
.,.,TRBV7-9,TRBJ1-2,CASSTGSIYGYTF,TGTGCCAGCAGCACGGGTTCCATCTATGGCTACACCTTC
.,.,TRBV19,TRBJ2-1,CASSRDFYNEQFF,TGTGCCAGTAGCCGGGACTTTTACAATGAGCAGTTCTTC
.,.,TRBV15,TRBJ2-1,CATSREIYNEQFF,TGTGCCACCAGCAGAGAGATCTACAATGAGCAGTTCTTC
.,.,TRBV6-5,TRBJ1-1,CASSFDILTEAFF,TGTGCCAGCAGTTTCGACATCCTCACTGAAGCTTTCTTT
.,.,TRBV27,TRBJ2-7,CASSLIGSAYEQYF,TGTGCCAGCAGTTTGATAGGCAGTGCCTACGAGCAGTACTTC
.,.,TRBV7-2,TRBJ2-7,CASSLSDSAYEQYF,TGTGCCAGCAGCTTATCCGACAGCGCCTACGAGCAGTACTTC
once,TRBD1,TRBV4-1,TRBJ2-7,CASSQERQGPYEQYF,TGCGCCAGCAGCCAAGAGAGACAGGGACCCTACGAGCAGTACTTC
.,.,TRBV9,TRBJ1-5,CASSLNSNQPQHF,TGTGCCAGCAGCCTAAACAGCAATCAGCCCCAGCATTTT
.,TRBD1,TRBV10-2,TRBJ1-1,CASSELGTDSMNTEAFF,TGCGCCAGCAGTGAGCTTGGGACAGACTCCATGAACACTGAAGCTTTCTTT
.,TRBD1,TRBV28,TRBJ1-2,CASSPGQGVNYGYTF,TGTGCCAGCAGTCCAGGACAGGGAGTTAACTATGGCTACACCTTC
.,.,TRBV4-1,TRBJ2-7,CASSPRGGGALFRYEQYF,TGCGCCAGCAGCCCGCGGGGCGGGGGCGCCCTATTCAGATACGAGCAGTACTTC
.,.,TRBV5-8,TRBJ1-2,CASSRFTGQPNYGYTF,TGTGCCAGCAGCCGATTCACTGGACAGCCGAACTATGGCTACACCTTC
.,.,TRBV5-4,TRBJ2-5,CASSPPFSGAETQYF,TGTGCCAGCAGCCCACCGTTCAGTGGAGCAGAGACCCAGTACTTC
.,.,TRBV19,TRBJ2-7,CASSIFGTQPYEQYF,TGTGCCAGTAGTATCTTCGGGACACAACCCTACGAGCAGTACTTC
.,TRBD2,TRBV13,TRBJ2-2,CASSLFAGDTGELFF,TGTGCCAGCAGCTTATTCGCGGGAGATACCGGGGAGCTGTTTTTT
once,TRBD1,TRBV12-5,TRBJ2-3,CASGWGTVMDTQYF,TGTGCTAGTGGTTGGGGGACAGTGATGGATACGCAGTATTTT
.,.,TRBV4-3,TRBJ1-5,CASSQGRGANQPQHF,TGCGCCAGCAGCCAAGGTCGGGGGGCCAATCAGCCCCAGCATTTT
.,.,TRBV29-1,TRBJ1-1,CSVVGGGMNTEAFF,TGCAGCGTCGTAGGAGGGGGAATGAACACTGAAGCTTTCTTT
.,TRBD1,TRBV2,TRBJ2-3,CASSPPGQGASGTQYF,TGTGCCAGCAGTCCCCCCGGACAGGGGGCGTCTGGTACGCAGTATTTT
.,TRBD2,TRBV7-9,TRBJ2-1,CASSQGLGGEQFF,TGTGCCAGCAGCCAGGGACTAGGGGGTGAGCAGTTCTTC
.,.,TRBV30,TRBJ2-2,CASNPWHRKNTGELFF,TGTGCCTCTAACCCGTGGCACCGAAAAAACACCGGGGAGCTGTTTTTT
.,.,TRBV9,TRBJ2-7,CASSVGGGRTEQYF,TGTGCCAGCAGCGTAGGAGGGGGGCGGACTGAGCAGTACTTC
.,.,TRBV6-1,TRBJ2-7,CASRSPHPSSYEQYF,TGTGCCAGCAGGAGCCCCCATCCGAGCTCCTACGAGCAGTACTTC
.,.,TRBV7-6,TRBJ2-4,CASSPFQGGGAKNIQYF,TGTGCCAGCAGCCCCTTCCAGGGGGGAGGGGCCAAAAACATTCAGTACTTC
.,TRBD2,TRBV2,TRBJ2-1,CASTDLDGGSSNEQFF,TGTGCCAGCACCGATTTGGACGGGGGGTCCTCCAATGAGCAGTTCTTC
.,.,TRBV7-2,TRBJ2-2,CASSFLSGELFF,TGTGCCAGCAGCTTTTTGTCCGGGGAGCTGTTTTTT
.,.,TRBV5-1,TRBJ2-3,CASVYGDTQYF,TGCGCCAGCGTCTATGGGGATACGCAGTATTTT
.,.,TRBV9,TRBJ2-1,CASSDRGLNNEQFF,TGTGCCAGCAGCGACCGGGGCCTGAACAATGAGCAGTTCTTC
.,.,TRBV5-1,TRBJ2-7,CASSPPSQGITYEQYF,TGCGCCAGCAGCCCGCCCAGCCAGGGGATTACCTACGAGCAGTACTTC
.,TRBD2,TRBV30,TRBJ2-7,CAWNLAGFDEQYF,TGTGCCTGGAACCTAGCGGGGTTCGACGAGCAGTACTTC
.,.,TRBV4-1,TRBJ2-1,CASGDGSSYNEQFF,TGCGCCAGCGGAGACGGAAGCTCCTACAATGAGCAGTTCTTC
.,.,TRBV7-9,TRBJ2-1,CASSLDGGSLNNEQFF,TGTGCCAGCAGCTTAGACGGAGGGAGTCTTAACAATGAGCAGTTCTTC
.,TRBD2,TRBV7-9,TRBJ2-1,CASSLVAGGQDEQFF,TGTGCCAGCAGCTTAGTAGCGGGAGGGCAAGATGAGCAGTTCTTC